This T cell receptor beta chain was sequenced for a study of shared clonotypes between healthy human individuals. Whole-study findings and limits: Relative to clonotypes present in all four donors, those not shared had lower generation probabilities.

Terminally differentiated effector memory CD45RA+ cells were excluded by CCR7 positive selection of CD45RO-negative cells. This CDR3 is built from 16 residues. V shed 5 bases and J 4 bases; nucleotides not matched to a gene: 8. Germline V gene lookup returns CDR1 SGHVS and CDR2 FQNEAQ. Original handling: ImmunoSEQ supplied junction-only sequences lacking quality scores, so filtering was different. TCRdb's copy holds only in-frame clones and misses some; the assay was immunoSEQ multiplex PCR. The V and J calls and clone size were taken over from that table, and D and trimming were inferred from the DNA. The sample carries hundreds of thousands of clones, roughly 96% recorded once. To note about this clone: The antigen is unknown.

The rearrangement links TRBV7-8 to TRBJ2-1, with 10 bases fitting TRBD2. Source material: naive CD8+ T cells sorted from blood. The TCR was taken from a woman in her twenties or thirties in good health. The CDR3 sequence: CASSLLSGRPYNEQFF. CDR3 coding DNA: TGTGCCAGCAGCCTCCTTAGCGGGAGGCCTTACAATGAGCAGTTCTTC.